The next 29 T cell receptor beta chains were all read from a single sample in a study of CD8 T cells in ankylosing spondylitis. One entry per CDR3 protein, called by TCRdb with MiXCR from the 5' RACE reads. Of 250,000 to 300,000 distinct CDR3 sequences listed, 20% are singletons. The sequenced sample consisted of blood, either unsorted or a sorted T cell fraction (not recorded which). Receptors were obtained from a male donor with ankylosing spondylitis or in good health (not recorded which).

The chain joins TRBV12-3 or TRBV12-4 to TRBJ1-6; no reliable D call. The V gene lost 10 bases and the J gene lost 0 bases, with 13 bases spanning the gap. This CDR3 has 15 amino acids. CDR3 nucleotide sequence: TGTGCCATCAAAACAGAGAGCTCCTATAATTCACCCCTCCACTTT. This sequence encodes CAIKTESSYNSPLHF.

The chain is built from TRBV20-1 and TRBJ1-5; 8 nucleotides agree with TRBD1. V gave up 6 bases and J gave up 7 bases; unmatched junction bases: 8. Germline lookup yields CDR1 DFQATT and CDR2 SNEGSKA (reference sequence). This CDR3 is 13 amino acids long. The CDR3 DNA sequence: TGCAGTGCCTCGACAGGGGTCGACCAGCCCCAGCATTTT. Protein sequence: CSASTGVDQPQHF.

The CDR3: CASTPGQGINEQFF. The CDR3 bases are TGCGCCAGCACCCCGGGACAGGGTATCAATGAGCAGTTCTTC. The gene calls are TRBV5-1 and TRBJ2-1, with TRBD1 matching 9 bases. Germline V gene sequence: CDR1 SGHRS, CDR2 YFSETQ. J gave up 6 bases and V 6 bases, and 7 bases lay outside the gene matches. CDR3 length: 14 amino acids.

This clonotype was seen a few times. V and J are TRBV20-1 and TRBJ2-1; TRBD1 is a possible D gene (5 bases). CDR3 length: 13 residues. V dropped 0 bases and J dropped 13 bases, with 16 bases sitting between them. Germline values: CDR1 DFQATT, CDR2 SNEGSKA (reference sequence). The CDR3 DNA reads TGCAGTGCTAGAGATAGGGGCCTATTTGAACAGTTCTTC. It codes for CSARDRGLFEQFF.

This clonotype was seen a handful of times. The J gene is TRBJ1-2, the V gene TRBV20-1; no definite D call. This CDR3 region has 14 residues. From germline, CDR1 is DFQATT and CDR2 SNEGSKA (reference sequence). The CDR3 loop reads CSWVQALSGWGYTF. The CDR3 nucleotides are TGCAGCTGGGTCCAGGCGCTATCTGGTTGGGGCTACACCTTC.

The gene calls are TRBV9 and TRBJ2-3; 10 bases agree with TRBD2. J was trimmed by 2 bases and V by 4 bases; bases with no gene match: 4. The CDR3 runs 15 residues. Germline CDR1 and CDR2: SGDLS and YYNGEE. The CDR3 loop is CASSPAGGSTDTQYF. CDR3 coding DNA: TGTGCCAGCAGCCCAGCGGGGGGGTCCACAGATACGCAGTATTTT.

The CDR3 protein is CSVVPYTSGSTDTQYF. The CDR3 nucleotides read TGCAGCGTTGTCCCTTATACTAGCGGAAGCACAGATACGCAGTATTTT. The genes are TRBV29-1 and TRBJ2-3, with 8 bases aligning to TRBD2. The V gene's germline CDR1 is SQVTM and CDR2 ANQGSEA. V was pared by 4 bases and J by 0 bases, with 9 bases of the junction left unmatched. The CDR3 is 16 amino acids.

J is TRBJ2-2 and V is TRBV11-2; 10 bases map to TRBD1. Germline V gene data show CDR1 as SGHAT and CDR2 as FQNNGV. The CDR3 contains 18 residues. V lost 1 base and J lost 5; bases outside the gene matches: 10. CDR3 coding DNA: TGTGCCAGCAGCTTAGTGGGGACAGGGGACCTGAGGACCGGGGAGCTGTTTTTT. It is translated as CASSLVGTGDLRTGELFF.

This clonotype occurred many times. The chain has TRBV6-1 and TRBJ2-3; possible D gene TRBD1, 6 bases. Germline V CDR1 and CDR2: MNHNS, SASEGT. The CDR3 totals 14 residues. Trimming cost V 6 bases and J 2 bases, with 12 bases left between them. As DNA, the CDR3 is TGTGCCAGCAGCCGGGACACCTACACAGATACGCAGTATTTT. Translating gives CASSRDTYTDTQYF.

This clonotype was detected many times. The rearrangement links TRBV5-4 to TRBJ1-1; 9 bases fit TRBD1. The CDR3 has 13 residues. V dropped 6 bases and J dropped 10; count of bases not matched to a gene: 10. In germline, CDR1 is SGHNT, CDR2 YYREEE (reference sequence). As DNA, the CDR3 is TGTGCCAGCAACCCGGGACAGGGAGGACCAGCTTTCTTT. The encoded protein is CASNPGQGGPAFF. The whole variable domain, filled in from reference TRBV5-4 and TRBJ1-1, reads ETGVTQSPTHLIKTRGQQVTLRCSSQSGHNTVSWYQQALGQGPQFIFQYYREEENGRGNFPPRFSGLQFPNYSSELNVNALELDDSALYLCASNPGQGGPAFFGQGTRLTVV.

This chain links TRBV20-1 with TRBJ1-2; possible D gene TRBD1, 6 bases. This CDR3 contains 12 residues. The germline gives CDR1 DFQATT, CDR2 SNEGSKA (reference sequence). V was shortened by 0 bases and J by 5 bases, with 7 bases between the two germline ends. CDR3 in amino acids: CSARETGYGYTF. The DNA for the CDR3 is TGCAGTGCTAGAGAAACAGGGTATGGCTACACCTTC.

This clonotype was observed many times. The rearrangement uses TRBV20-1 and TRBJ1-2; 7 bases are shared with TRBD1. V lost 6 bases, J lost 10 bases, and 8 bases stayed unmatched. The germline V gene encodes CDR1 DFQATT and CDR2 SNEGSKA (reference sequence). CDR3 length: 11 amino acids. CDR3 DNA sequence: TGCAGTGCAAGCGGGACAGACGTCTACACCTTC. It codes for CSASGTDVYTF.

The V call is TRBV5-5, the J call TRBJ2-6, with no clear D. There are 14 residues in the CDR3. V shed 4 bases and J shed 3 bases, with 8 bases lying between them. Germline lookup yields CDR1 SGHKS and CDR2 YYEKEE (reference sequence). The CDR3 here is CASSPGLGANVLTF. CDR3 sequence (DNA): TGTGCCAGCAGCCCCGGGCTTGGGGCCAACGTCCTGACTTTC.

The rearrangement joins TRBV12-3 or TRBV12-4 to TRBJ1-1; no definite D call. The CDR3 covers 13 residues. Trimming removed 3 bases from V and 4 bases from J, with 9 bases in between. CDR3 bases: TGTGCCAGCAGTTTGAGGGCTCTCACTGAAGCTTTCTTT. This encodes CASSLRALTEAFF.

The genes are TRBV7-3 and TRBJ2-5, with 7 bases lining up with TRBD2. V was pared by 4 bases and J by 5 bases, with 7 bases of the junction left unmatched. The CDR3 sequence is 14 residues long. Germline values: CDR1 SGHTA, CDR2 FQGTGA. This chain's CDR3 is CASSSTGGWETQYF. DNA for the CDR3: TGTGCCAGCAGCTCTACCGGGGGGTGGGAGACCCAGTACTTC.

The CDR3 loop reads CASSRGADNQPQHF. CDR3 coding DNA: TGTGCCAGCAGCCGGGGAGCGGACAATCAGCCCCAGCATTTT. V and J are TRBV16 and TRBJ1-5; D gene unclear. Trimming cost V 4 bases and J 3 bases, with 10 bases left between them. Germline V gene lookup returns CDR1 KGHSY and CDR2 FQNENV. This CDR3 spans 14 amino acids.

This clonotype counts as medium-sized. The rearrangement uses TRBV4-1 and TRBJ1-1; D is unresolved. The V and J ends lost 0 bases and 1 base respectively, with 9 bases between them. The CDR3 has 15 amino acids. From germline, CDR1 is MGHRA and CDR2 YSYEKL. CDR3 DNA sequence: TGCGCCAGCAGCCAAGAAAGGCAGACGAACACTGAAGCTTTCTTT. Encoded protein: CASSQERQTNTEAFF.

This clonotype was detected a few times. The chain couples TRBV20-1 to TRBJ2-7; TRBD2 matches at 12 bases. V dropped 7 bases and J dropped 4; count of bases not matched to a gene: 8. The CDR3 has 14 amino acids. Germline CDR1 reads DFQATT; CDR2 reads SNEGSKA (reference sequence). The CDR3 protein is CSVSTSGRWYEQYV. The DNA of the CDR3 is TGCAGTGTTTCGACTAGCGGGAGATGGTACGAGCAGTACGTC.

This clonotype appeared a few times. This rearrangement joins TRBV6-5 to TRBJ2-5; TRBD1 matches at 7 bases. Looked up from germline, CDR1 is MNHEY and CDR2 is SVGAGI. With V trimmed by 4 bases and J by 7 bases, 3 bases remained unmatched. The CDR3 totals 12 residues. In DNA, the CDR3 is TGTGCCAGCAGTTCAAGACAGGGGACCCAGTACTTC. Translated, it gives CASSSRQGTQYF.

V gene TRBV7-3 combines with J gene TRBJ1-2, with 10 bases lining up with TRBD1. Per the germline V gene, CDR1 is SGHTA and CDR2 is FQGTGA. V shed 5 bases and J 7 bases; nucleotides not matched to a gene: 4. This CDR3 is built from 13 residues. The CDR3 DNA sequence: TGTGCCAGCAGCCGGGACAGGGGAGGTGGCTACACCTTC. As protein: CASSRDRGGGYTF.

This clonotype was seen a single time. The V call is TRBV11-2, the J call TRBJ2-5, with 10 bases matching TRBD1. The CDR3 consists of 15 residues. CDR1 and CDR2 (germline): SGHAT, FQNNGV. V lost 5 bases to trimming and J lost 5 bases; unmatched junction nucleotides: 8. The CDR3 sequence: CASSTPTGGRETQYF. The CDR3 coding sequence is TGTGCCAGCAGCACACCGACAGGGGGCCGGGAGACCCAGTACTTC. The variable domain in full, completed from reference TRBV11-2 and TRBJ2-5, reads EAGVAQSPRYKIIEKRQSVAFWCNPISGHATLYWYQQILGQGPKLLIQFQNNGVVDDSQLPKDRFSAERLKGVDSTLKIQPAKLEDSAVYLCASSTPTGGRETQYFGPGTRLLVL.

The chain links TRBV20-1 to TRBJ1-1; a possible D gene is TRBD1 (5 bases). Germline V gene sequence: CDR1 DFQATT, CDR2 SNEGSKA (reference sequence). The CDR3 runs 12 residues. The CDR3 region is CSGTAMNTEAFF. The CDR3 bases are TGCAGCGGGACGGCAATGAACACTGAAGCTTTCTTT.

This clonotype was counted at least ten times. The rearrangement uses TRBV3-1 and TRBJ1-2, with TRBD1 as a possible D gene (5 bases). The CDR3 has 15 residues. Germline V lookup: CDR1 LGHDT, CDR2 YNNKEL (reference sequence). Deletions cut 4 bases from V and 10 bases from J, with 22 bases between. The CDR3 DNA reads TGTGCCAGCAGCCCAGTCTTATTGGGGCCGGGATACTACACCTTC. It encodes CASSPVLLGPGYYTF.

The genes are TRBV27 and TRBJ2-5; D is perhaps TRBD2 (6 bases). Trimming pared 4 bases from V and 5 bases from J, leaving 20 bases between. Germline CDR1 reads MNHEY; CDR2 reads SMNVEV (reference sequence). This CDR3 has 16 residues. The CDR3 is CASSSGSGTSGETQYF. CDR3 DNA sequence: TGTGCCAGCAGTTCTGGGTCGGGTACGAGCGGGGAGACCCAGTACTTC.

This clonotype was picked up a small number of times. The gene calls are TRBV10-3 and TRBJ1-1; D possibly corresponds to TRBD1 (5 bases). Germline values: CDR1 ENHRY, CDR2 SYGVKD. This CDR3 comprises 17 residues. V was shortened by 0 bases and J by 3 bases, with 17 bases between the two germline ends. The CDR3 DNA reads as TGTGCCATCAGTGAGTCGGTCAGGGTGGATGAGGACACTGAAGCTTTCTTT. Translating it yields CAISESVRVDEDTEAFF.

This clonotype came up many times. This chain links TRBV6-2 or TRBV6-3 with TRBJ1-5; possibly TRBD1 for D (6 bases). V lost 6 bases, J lost 3 bases, and 12 bases lay in between. Germline CDR1 MNHEY, CDR2 SVGEGT. This CDR3 has 14 residues. The CDR3 spells CASRPGQINQPQHF. The CDR3 coding sequence is TGTGCCAGCAGGCCTGGACAGATCAATCAGCCCCAGCATTTT.

The table lists this clonotype with a few counts. The chain carries TRBV6-5 and TRBJ2-5, with 13 bases aligning to TRBD2. Losses at the gene ends were 3 bases for V and 3 bases for J; bases not matched to a gene: 7. CDR3 length: 17 residues. Per the germline V gene, CDR1 is MNHEY and CDR2 is SVGAGI. The CDR3 DNA is TGTGCCAGCAGTTATAGGGGACTAGCGGGGAGAGAAGAGACCCAGTACTTC. It translates to CASSYRGLAGREETQYF.

Regarding this clonotype: A read error is possible here, since a much larger clone lies one base away. The rearrangement uses TRBV5-1 and TRBJ2-1; 14 bases align to TRBD2. CDR3 length: 15 amino acids. Per germline, CDR1 SGHRS and CDR2 YFSETQ. CDR3: CASSTGLAGDNEQLF. The DNA of the CDR3 is TGCGCCAGCAGCACGGGACTAGCGGGGGACAATGAGCAGCTCTTC.

In this sample, this clonotype turned up many times. One junction end disagrees with the germline gene, perhaps due to a read error. The chain joins TRBV5-1 to TRBJ2-2; D gene uncertain. The CDR3 sequence is 13 residues long. The germline CDR1 and CDR2 sequences are SGHRS and YFSETQ. CDR3 amino acids: CASSLGDTGELFF. The CDR3 DNA is TGTGCCAGCAGTTTAGGAGACACCGGGGAGCTGTTTTTT. The full variable domain, its missing parts supplied by reference TRBV5-1 and TRBJ2-2, is KAGVTQTPRYLIKTRGQQVTLSCSPISGHRSVSWYQQTPGQGLQFLFEYFSETQRNKGNFPGRFSGRQFSNSRSEMNVSTLELGDSALYLCASSLGDTGELFFGEGSRLTVL.